This TCR beta chain stems from a study of CD8 T cells in Susac syndrome. Regarding the study as a whole: In total CD8+ repertoires, some 15 Susac-specific public clones were found, and in CD8+ TEMRA repertoires, roughly 5 were found.

The RNA, roughly 0.45 to 1 ug, was put through reverse transcription using random hexamers. TCRdb reprocessed the immunoSEQ multiplex PCR reads via MiXCR and lists one record per CDR3 protein. The sample yields about 140,000 distinct CDR3 sequences, about 95% seen once. A remark on this clonotype: As yet, its antigen is unknown.

The sequenced sample was CD8+ T cells from PBMCs. This TCR was sampled from a human donor with Susac syndrome.

Here the CDR3 DNA reads TGCAGCGTTGAAGACGGAGGAGACTCCTACGAGCAGTACTTC. This sequence encodes CSVEDGGDSYEQYF. This chain uses TRBV29-1 with TRBJ2-7, with a possible D match to TRBD2 (5 bases). CDR3 size: 14 residues. The germline V and J ends were trimmed by 0 bases and 0 bases, with 9 bases remaining between them. In germline, CDR1 is SQVTM, CDR2 ANQGSEA.